These 2 T cell receptor beta chains share one sample of origin, sequenced in a study of T cell changes during pregnancy in multiple sclerosis. Libraries were prepared by immunoSEQ multiplex PCR; TCRdb keeps only in-frame clonotypes and omits some of them. The sample lists some 52,000 clones; roughly 92% were seen once. The starting material was CD4+ T cells from peripheral blood mononuclear cells, obtained in the third trimester of pregnancy. These receptors were taken from a female donor with multiple sclerosis, enrolled in a pregnancy study.

The rearrangement uses TRBV5-1 and TRBJ2-1, with TRBD2 matching over 15 bases. Germline CDR1 is SGHRS and CDR2 is YFSETQ. The CDR3 length is 13 residues. With 7 bases clipped from V and 9 bases from J, the junction kept 2 bases outside the gene matches. CDR3 nucleotides: TGCGCCAGCTCGGGACTAGCGGGAGGTGAGCAGTTCTTC. Its translation is CASSGLAGGEQFF.

The chain combines TRBV5-1 with TRBJ2-5, with D uncertain. Germline CDR1 SGHRS, CDR2 YFSETQ. This CDR3 is built from 14 residues. V was shortened by 0 bases and J by 5 bases, with 11 bases between the two germline ends. For the CDR3, the DNA is TGCGCCAGCAGCTTGGCCACGGGTCCGGAGACCCAGTACTTC. It is translated as CASSLATGPETQYF.